This entry is about one T cell receptor beta chain. Its antigen is undetermined. This record belongs to a study of shared clonotypes between healthy human individuals. Points from the study as a whole: Estimated clonotype richness was generally higher in naive than memory subsets. Investigators collected only blood, and repertoires in tissues likely differ.

Data came from immunoSEQ multiplex PCR; TCRdb stores just in-frame clones and leaves some out. The repertoire holds under 1,900,000 clones, with about 98.5% as singletons. CDR3 length equals 17 residues. Germline trimming cut 0 bases from V and 7 bases from J; bases unmatched to any gene: 13. Germline loops: CDR1 SGHRS, CDR2 YFSETQ. This sequence joins TRBV5-1 and TRBJ1-2, with 9 bases fitting TRBD1. Specimen: naive CD4+ T cells sorted from blood. This sample's subset: CD45RA+ positively selected. The sequence was obtained from a man aged 25 to 40 in good health. The CDR3 loop reads CASSLVALLQGAGGYTF. CDR3 DNA sequence: TGCGCCAGCAGCTTGGTCGCCCTATTACAGGGGGCCGGTGGCTACACCTTC.